Described below is a single T cell receptor (beta chain) sequence and its context. Its antigen is as yet unknown. Researchers ran the PCR with 60 Vbeta and 13 Jbeta primers. Using immunoSEQ multiplex PCR, the repertoire was profiled, and TCRdb retains in-frame clones only, with some absent. Of some 180,000 clones listed, about nine tenths are singletons. This CDR3 spans 16 amino acids. CDR1 and CDR2 from the germline V gene are MGHRA and YSYEKL. This sample was taken from a study of cytomegalovirus exposure and HLA in healthy donors. General study results and limits: The records held CMV serostatus as the only immune exposure information. Among the most significant clusters, several appeared linked to common viral pathogens in a later analysis.

The sequencing input was PBMCs. This sequence joins TRBV4-1 and TRBJ2-5; tentative D call: TRBD2 (6 bases). The J call may be mistaken, given a closer DNA end match to TRBJ2-7. This sequence was found in a boy aged 2 to 10 in good health and CMV-seronegative. CDR3 DNA: TGCGCCAGCAGCCTCGGACTATTGAGGAGCTCCTACGAGCAGTACTTC. Protein product: CASSLGLLRSSYEQYF.